The 14 T cell receptor beta chains below all came from one sample that was sequenced in a study of T-cell reconstitution after alpha-beta-depleted transplantation in children. Library preparation (for TCRbeta) was performed with unique molecular identifiers. MiXCR was run by TCRdb on the PCR reads, yielding one entry per CDR3 protein. The sample yields some 200,000 distinct CDR3 sequences, less than 15% seen once. This specimen consisted of PBMCs from the stem cell graft donor, obtained from the stem cell graft. These receptors were collected from a human donor who donated a stem cell graft to a child with acute lymphoblastic leukemia.

The sample holds many counts of this clonotype. The chain employs TRBV29-1 and TRBJ2-7; 8 nucleotides match TRBD1. Germline V CDR1 and CDR2: SQVTM, ANQGSEA. Germline trimming cut 7 bases from V and 2 bases from J; bases unmatched to any gene: 4. This CDR3 has 12 residues. The CDR3 nucleotides read TGCAGCGGGGGGACAGGTGCCTACGAGCAGTACTTC. Encoded protein: CSGGTGAYEQYF.

This clonotype was seen at least ten times. The chain is built from TRBV5-5 and TRBJ2-7; no firm D call. CDR1 is SGHKS and CDR2 is YYEKEE in the germline V gene (reference sequence). The CDR3 consists of 13 residues. Trimming left V 0 bases short and J 2 bases short, with 6 bases between. The CDR3 reads CASSLDYPYEQYF. For the CDR3, the DNA is TGTGCCAGCAGCTTGGACTACCCCTACGAGCAGTACTTC. Based on the CDR3 plus reference TRBV5-5 and TRBJ2-7, the full variable domain is DAGVTQSPTHLIKTRGQQVTLRCSPISGHKSVSWYQQVLGQGPQFIFQYYEKEERGRGNFPDRFSARQFPNYSSELNVNALLLGDSALYLCASSLDYPYEQYFGPGTRLTVT.

This clonotype was observed many times. The genes are TRBV5-1 and TRBJ2-7, with 7 nucleotides matching TRBD1. The trim removed 7 bases at V and 6 bases at J, leaving 13 bases unmatched. The CDR3 has 14 amino acids. The germline gives CDR1 SGHRS, CDR2 YFSETQ. The CDR3 coding sequence is TGCGCCAGCGCTTCTCGGACAGGCTTCCGCGAGCAGTACTTC. Protein product: CASASRTGFREQYF.

Turning to this clonotype: Germline is not matched at one junction end, which may reflect a read error. The chain is built from TRBV10-3 and TRBJ2-1; TRBD2 matches at 7 bases. The CDR3 length is 13 residues. Germline values: CDR1 ENHRY, CDR2 SYGVKD. The CDR3 reads CAFSPRLAGEQFF. In DNA, the CDR3 is TGTGCCTTCAGTCCGCGACTAGCTGGTGAGCAGTTCTTC.

The chain has TRBV5-1 and TRBJ2-7, with TRBD1 as a possible D gene (5 bases). Germline V gene lookup returns CDR1 SGHRS and CDR2 YFSETQ. Trimming cost V 3 bases and J 3 bases, with 10 bases left between them. The CDR3 is made up of 13 amino acids. In DNA form, the CDR3 reads TGCGCCAGCAGCTCTATGACAGACTACGAGCAGTACTTC. Its translation is CASSSMTDYEQYF.

In this sample, this clonotype turned up many times. The V and J genes are TRBV20-1 and TRBJ2-1, with D perhaps TRBD2 (5 bases). V was pared by 1 base and J by 6 bases, with 10 bases between. This CDR3 is 13 amino acids long. Germline CDR1 and CDR2: DFQATT and SNEGSKA (reference sequence). The chain's CDR3 is CSARVALANEQFF. The CDR3 coding sequence is TGCAGTGCTAGAGTGGCCCTAGCCAATGAGCAGTTCTTC.

This clonotype has at least ten counts. The J gene is TRBJ1-1, the V gene TRBV3-1; 8 bases line up with TRBD1. CDR3 length equals 16 residues. Per germline, CDR1 LGHDT and CDR2 YNNKEL (reference sequence). Trimming cost V 1 base and J 4 bases; bases outside gene matches: 8. For the CDR3, the DNA is TGTGCCAGCAGCCAAGGGGTGGACAGGGTCGCCACTGAAGCTTTCTTT. It yields the protein CASSQGVDRVATEAFF. The whole variable domain, remainder taken from reference TRBV3-1 and TRBJ1-1, is DTAVSQTPKYLVTQMGNDKSIKCEQNLGHDTMYWYKQDSKKFLKIMFSYNNKELIINETVPNRFSPKSPDKAHLNLHINSLELGDSAVYFCASSQGVDRVATEAFFGQGTRLTVV.

This clonotype was counted many times. The V and J genes are TRBV14 and TRBJ2-7; D is uncertain. Germline values: CDR1 SGHDN, CDR2 FVKESK. CDR3 length equals 14 residues. V lost 9 bases and J 7 bases, leaving 22 bases between the germline ends. CDR3 protein: CASRVRPLVLEQYF. Written as DNA, the CDR3 is TGTGCCAGTAGGGTGAGACCCCTAGTCCTAGAGCAGTACTTC.

V and J are TRBV4-2 and TRBJ2-2; tentatively, D is TRBD1 (5 bases). Looked up from germline, CDR1 is LGHNA and CDR2 is YNFKEQ. The CDR3 has 14 amino acids. Trimming removed 10 bases at V and 9 bases at J, with 21 bases between. The CDR3 reads CAMGPGLGSWELFF. In nucleotides, the CDR3 is TGTGCCATGGGCCCAGGGCTTGGCAGCTGGGAGCTGTTTTTT.

This clonotype was observed a few times. The chain has TRBV18 and TRBJ2-1; D call uncertain. The CDR3 length is 12 residues. CDR1 is KGHSH and CDR2 is LQKENI in the germline V gene. Trimming shortened V by 3 bases and J by 10 bases, and 10 bases separated the two germline ends. CDR3: CASSPSAQEQFF. Here the CDR3 DNA reads TGTGCCAGCTCACCGAGCGCACAAGAGCAGTTCTTC. Supplemented by reference TRBV18 and TRBJ2-1, the full variable domain reads NAGVMQNPRHLVRRRGQEARLRCSPMKGHSHVYWYRQLPEEGLKFMVYLQKENIIDESGMPKERFSAEFPKEGPSILRIQQVVRGDSAAYFCASSPSAQEQFFGPGTRLTVL.

This chain links TRBV28 with TRBJ2-2; D unclear. Germline V CDR1 and CDR2: MDHEN, SYDVKM. The CDR3 is made up of 12 amino acids. The V and J ends lost 5 bases and 8 bases respectively, with 9 bases between them. As DNA, the CDR3 is TGTGCCAGCAGTGACAATTTAGGGGAGCTGTTTTTT. Translating it yields CASSDNLGELFF.

The table lists this clonotype with many counts. The rearrangement links TRBV27 to TRBJ1-1; perhaps TRBD1 as D (5 bases). In germline, CDR1 is MNHEY, CDR2 SMNVEV (reference sequence). V was shortened by 8 bases and J by 1 base, with 14 bases between the two germline ends. The CDR3 consists of 14 residues. CDR3 in amino acids: CASRAWGGNTEAFF. CDR3 in DNA: TGTGCCAGCCGCGCCTGGGGGGGGAACACTGAAGCTTTCTTT.

This clonotype was seen ten or more times. This chain links TRBV5-1 with TRBJ2-1, with 9 bases fitting TRBD2. The ends lost 4 bases at V and 6 bases at J; junction bases unmatched: 11. The germline CDR1 and CDR2 sequences are SGHRS and YFSETQ. The CDR3 is 16 residues long. This CDR3 is CASSGVAGDRGNEQFF. The CDR3 nucleotides are TGCGCCAGCAGCGGCGTAGCGGGAGATCGTGGCAATGAGCAGTTCTTC.

This clonotype was seen at least ten times. At one of its ends the junction is not consistent with the germline gene, which may arise from a read error. J is TRBJ2-7 and V is TRBV7-9; TRBD2 aligns across 7 bases. This CDR3 contains 16 residues. Germline V lookup: CDR1 SEHNR, CDR2 FQNEAQ (reference sequence). The CDR3 loop is CASSLVGTTKIGEQTF. The CDR3 nucleotides read TGTGCCAGCAGCTTAGTAGGGACTACCAAAATCGGAGAACAAACCTTC.